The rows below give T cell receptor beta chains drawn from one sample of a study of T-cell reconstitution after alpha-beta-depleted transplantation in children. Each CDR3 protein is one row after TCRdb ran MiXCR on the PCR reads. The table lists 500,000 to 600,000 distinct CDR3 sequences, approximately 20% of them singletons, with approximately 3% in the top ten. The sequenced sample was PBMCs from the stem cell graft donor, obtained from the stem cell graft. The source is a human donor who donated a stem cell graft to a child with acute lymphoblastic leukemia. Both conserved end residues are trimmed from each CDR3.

ASSSPTSGRAGANEQF	TRBV5-1	TRBJ2-1
TSSPGIFGNTIY	TRBV10-2	TRBJ1-3
ASSSIPSGQGLH	TRBV7-3	TRBJ2-3
ASSLLRTDTQY	TRBV5-1	TRBJ2-3
ASTNRDRVSGYT	TRBV12-3/TRBV12-4	TRBJ1-2
ASSVQKSFADTQY	TRBV5-1	TRBJ2-3
ASVGRVGGGSTDTQY	TRBV7-6	TRBJ2-3
ASRMDRSGANVLT	TRBV6-1	TRBJ2-6
ASSLGLAGPATDTQY	TRBV27	TRBJ2-3
ASSYLANQPQH	TRBV6-6	TRBJ1-5
ASSLIAGQGDQPQH	TRBV11-2	TRBJ1-5
ASSELTNGAF	TRBV25-1	TRBJ1-1
ASSLVGLGYNEQF	TRBV5-1	TRBJ2-1
ASRQGASNQPQH	TRBV6-1	TRBJ1-5
SAREKGQSYGYT	TRBV20-1	TRBJ1-2
SGRNERAGTDTQY	TRBV20-1	TRBJ2-3
ASSLVPAAVQETQY	TRBV7-6	TRBJ2-5
ASSEVGGTQY	TRBV6-1	TRBJ2-3
ASSSPGLASYNEQF	TRBV12-3/TRBV12-4	TRBJ2-1
ASSSGTGASYEQY	TRBV19	TRBJ2-7
ASSRGLLNEQF	TRBV9	TRBJ2-1
ASSLPGNYGYT	TRBV12-3/TRBV12-4	TRBJ1-2
AWSAFAGYGGETQY	TRBV30	TRBJ2-5
SVEGSSTDTQY	TRBV29-1	TRBJ2-3
ASSGRDRADGNEKLF	TRBV7-9	TRBJ1-4